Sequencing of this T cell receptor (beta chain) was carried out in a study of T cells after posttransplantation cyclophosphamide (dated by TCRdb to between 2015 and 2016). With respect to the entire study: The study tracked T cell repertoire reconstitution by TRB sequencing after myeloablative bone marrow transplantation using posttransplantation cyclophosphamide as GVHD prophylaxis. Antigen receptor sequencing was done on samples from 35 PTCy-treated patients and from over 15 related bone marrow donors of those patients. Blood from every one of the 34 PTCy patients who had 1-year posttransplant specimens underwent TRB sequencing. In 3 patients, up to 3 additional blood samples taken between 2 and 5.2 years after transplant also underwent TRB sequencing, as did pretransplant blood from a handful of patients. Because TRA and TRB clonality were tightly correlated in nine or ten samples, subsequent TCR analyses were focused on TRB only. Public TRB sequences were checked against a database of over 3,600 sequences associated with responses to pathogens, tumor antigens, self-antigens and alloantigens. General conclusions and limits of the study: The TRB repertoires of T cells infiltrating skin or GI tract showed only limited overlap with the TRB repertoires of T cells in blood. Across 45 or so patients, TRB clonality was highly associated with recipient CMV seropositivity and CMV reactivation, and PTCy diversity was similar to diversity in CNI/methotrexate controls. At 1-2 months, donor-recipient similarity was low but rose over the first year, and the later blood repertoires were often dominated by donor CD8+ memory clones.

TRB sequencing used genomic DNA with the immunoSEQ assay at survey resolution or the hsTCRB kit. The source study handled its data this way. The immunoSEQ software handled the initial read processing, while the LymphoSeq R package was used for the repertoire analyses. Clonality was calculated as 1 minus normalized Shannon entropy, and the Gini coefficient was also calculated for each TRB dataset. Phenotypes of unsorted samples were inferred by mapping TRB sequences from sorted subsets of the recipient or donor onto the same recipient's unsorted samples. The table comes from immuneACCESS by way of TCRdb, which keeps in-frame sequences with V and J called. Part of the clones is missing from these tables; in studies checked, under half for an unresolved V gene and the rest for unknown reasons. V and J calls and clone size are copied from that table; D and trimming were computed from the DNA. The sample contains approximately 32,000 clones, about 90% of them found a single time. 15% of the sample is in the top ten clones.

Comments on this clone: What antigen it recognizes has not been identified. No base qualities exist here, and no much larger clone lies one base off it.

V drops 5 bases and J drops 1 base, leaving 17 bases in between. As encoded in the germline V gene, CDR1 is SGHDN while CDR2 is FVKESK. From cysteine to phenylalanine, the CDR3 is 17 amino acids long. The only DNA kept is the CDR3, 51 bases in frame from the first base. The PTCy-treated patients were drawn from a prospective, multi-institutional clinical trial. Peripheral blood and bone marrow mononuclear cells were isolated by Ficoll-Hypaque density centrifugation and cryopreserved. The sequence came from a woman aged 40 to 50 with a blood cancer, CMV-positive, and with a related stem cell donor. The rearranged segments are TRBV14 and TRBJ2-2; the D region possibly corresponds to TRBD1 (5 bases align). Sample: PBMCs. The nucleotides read TGTGCCAGCAGCGACCGGAGAGCGCAGGGGAACACCGGGGAGCTGTTTTTT. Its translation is CASSDRRAQGNTGELFF.